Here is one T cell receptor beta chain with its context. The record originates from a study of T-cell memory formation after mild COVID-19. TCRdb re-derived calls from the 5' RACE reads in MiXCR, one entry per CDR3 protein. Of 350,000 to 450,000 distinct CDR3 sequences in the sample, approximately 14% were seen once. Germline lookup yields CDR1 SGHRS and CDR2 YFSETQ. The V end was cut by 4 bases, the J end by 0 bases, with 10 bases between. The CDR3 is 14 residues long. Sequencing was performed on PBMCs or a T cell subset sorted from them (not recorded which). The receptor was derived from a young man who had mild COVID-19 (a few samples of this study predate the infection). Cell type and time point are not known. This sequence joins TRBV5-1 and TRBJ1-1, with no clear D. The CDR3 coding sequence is TGCGCCAGCAGCCACGGAGAGGTGAACACTGAAGCTTTCTTT. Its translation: CASSHGEVNTEAFF.